The 3 T cell receptor beta chains reported below all come from one sample, sequenced in a study of T cell clonality in common variable immunodeficiency. Clones were sequenced by immunoSEQ multiplex PCR, and TCRdb holds only the in-frame ones, with some missing. Recorded here are approximately 57,000 clones, with no singletons, and the ten leading clones hold around 0.8%. The sample was peripheral blood mononuclear cells. The source is a person aged 18 to 70 in good health.

Ten or more counts support this clone. Read data end 3 residues before the CDR3 end; the end is taken from the germline J gene. V is TRBV7-2 and J is TRBJ2-5; D call uncertain. Germline V CDR1 and CDR2: SGHTA, FQGNSA. There are 12 residues in the CDR3. The ends were cut back, 0 bases at V and 4 bases at J, with 3 bases in the middle. CDR3 sequence reads: CASSLARETQYF. CDR3 DNA (partial): TGTGCCAGCAGCTTAGCGCGAGAGACC.

The sample holds many counts of this clone. The observed sequence ends 3 residues before the CDR3 terminus, with the missing tail filled in from the germline J gene. This chain uses TRBV15 with TRBJ2-1, with 7 nucleotides matching TRBD1. This CDR3 spans 13 amino acids. V was pared by 8 bases and J by 1 base, with 2 bases of the junction left unmatched. CDR1 is LNHNV, CDR2 YYDKDF, per germline (reference sequence). The CDR3: CATEGASYNEQFF. The DNA read from the CDR3 is TGTGCCACCGAGGGGGCATCCTACAATGAG.

This clone occurred many times. Read data end 3 residues before the CDR3 end; the end is taken from the germline J gene. The J gene is TRBJ1-2, the V gene TRBV13, with a possible D match to TRBD1 (6 bases). The V end was cut by 2 bases, the J end by 0 bases, with 10 bases between. This CDR3 is built from 15 residues. The germline gives CDR1 PRHDT, CDR2 FYEKMQ (reference sequence). CDR3 DNA (partial): TGTGCCAGCAGCTTAAGGACAGCAGCTAACTATGGC. It is translated as CASSLRTAANYG. The full CDR3 protein reads CASSLRTAANYGYTF.